Following are 3 T cell receptor beta chains from one sample sequenced in a study of OX40 agonist ivuxolimab in advanced cancers. Produced via immunoSEQ multiplex PCR; TCRdb's table is partial and in-frame only. The sample gives tens of thousands of clones, approximately 81% of which show up once; approximately 5% is in the top ten. This specimen was CD4+ or CD8+ T cells sorted from blood, taken in a trial of the OX40 agonist ivuxolimab. These receptors came from an adult with an advanced solid tumor such as melanoma, head and neck, liver or kidney cancer.

This chain's CDR3 is CASSIRPGLNTEQYF. CDR3 nucleotides: TGTGCCAGTAGTATCCGCCCGGGATTAAACACCGAGCAGTACTTC. The rearrangement joins TRBV19 to TRBJ2-7; possibly TRBD2 for D (5 bases). V shed 3 bases and J shed 6 bases, with 18 bases lying between them. The CDR3 runs to 15 residues. Germline CDR1 is LNHDA and CDR2 is SQIVND (reference sequence).

The chain links TRBV2 to TRBJ1-3, with 7 bases that match TRBD1. V gave up 3 bases and J gave up 2 bases; unmatched junction bases: 1. Germline-derived CDR1 and CDR2 are SNHLY and FYNNEI. The CDR3 is 14 residues long. CDR3 region: CASSDGTAGNTIYF. The DNA of the CDR3 is TGTGCCAGCAGTGATGGGACAGCTGGAAACACCATATATTTT.

The chain couples TRBV18 to TRBJ1-2; a weak D match, TRBD1 (5 bases). The CDR3 spans 13 residues. Germline V gene data show CDR1 as KGHSH and CDR2 as LQKENI. V was clipped by 1 base and J by 3 bases, with 6 bases between them. The CDR3 loop is CASSPQGDYGYTF. In DNA, the CDR3 is TGTGCCAGCTCACCACAAGGGGACTATGGCTACACCTTC.